This T cell receptor beta chain was recovered during a study of blood T cell repertoires in COVID-19. On the study more broadly: Sites in the United States, Italy and Spain provided acute and convalescent COVID-19 samples. T cells, B-cell-depleted T cells, or PBMCs supplied cDNA or gDNA.

V shed 0 bases and J shed 6 bases, with 11 bases lying between them. The length of the CDR3 is 14 residues. Per the germline V gene, CDR1 is SGHAT and CDR2 is FQNNGV. In the authors' methods: Reference gene primer amplification gave nucleated cell count estimates. Data came from immunoSEQ multiplex PCR; TCRdb stores just in-frame clones and leaves some out. V, J and clone size were drawn from that table, and D and trimming were deduced from the DNA. The table has roughly 200,000 clones, around four fifths seen once. The TCR comes from a man aged 35-49 years with acute or convalescent COVID-19. This chain connects TRBV11-2 to TRBJ1-2; perhaps TRBD1 as D (6 bases). Sequencing was performed on peripheral blood. The CDR3 is CASSLERGLHGYTF. The CDR3 coding sequence is TGTGCCAGCAGCTTAGAGCGGGGGCTCCATGGCTACACCTTC.